This T cell receptor beta chain emerged from a study of CD8 T cells in ankylosing spondylitis (TCRdb year 2017). In the study overall: To find TCR variants linked to disease, the study profiled T cell receptor beta repertoires in ankylosing spondylitis patients and healthy donors. Peripheral blood was sampled, and synovial fluid was additionally collected from ankylosing spondylitis patients. The full study cohort was made up of about 24 ankylosing spondylitis patients and more than 90 healthy donors. What the study reported, not specific to this receptor: According to the report, matched synovial fluid samples from ankylosing spondylitis patients were significantly enriched for the disease-linked clones. A TCR beta motif of several highly homologous amino acid variants appeared characteristic of blood from ankylosing spondylitis patients. Some of the motif variants had been reported before in the synovial fluid and blood of reactive arthritis patients, a finding that suggests common disease-initiation mechanisms. The disease-linked clones showed a CD8+ phenotype and occurred at relatively low frequencies in peripheral blood.

TCRdb shows the sequencer as Illumina HiSeq 2500. Quantitative 5'-RACE with molecular barcodes was used to prepare TCR beta libraries. As for the original processing: A new computational method, built on a probabilistic model of VDJ rearrangement, was used to identify disease-linked TCR variants. TCRdb applied fastp at Q25 and MiXCR to the public reads, then kept only in-frame beta chains. Each CDR3 protein gets just one entry, which takes the most common genes and DNA from the rows behind it. TCRdb assigned the V and J calls; the authors' analysis was not used. In all, the sample holds about 800,000 distinct CDR3 sequences, and 10% to 15% of those were seen once. The top ten constitute 0.51% of the sample. This clonotype was recorded a few times. There is no known antigen for this receptor. No qualities accompany the bases; no much larger clone lies one base away. The CDR3 sequence holds 15 residues, the cysteine and phenylalanine included. CDR3 DNA is the only sequence kept; it has 45 bases, read in frame from the first base. Deletion took 5 bases off V and 0 bases off J, with a span of 13 bases between the germline ends. Per the germline V gene (reference sequence), DFQATT is the CDR1 and SNEGSKA is the CDR2.

The receptor's source is a male donor with ankylosing spondylitis. The sequencing sample was made of blood, either unsorted or a sorted T cell fraction (not recorded which). The sequence is built from TRBV20-1 and TRBJ2-2; TRBD1 is perhaps the D gene, given 6 matching bases. The DNA reads TGCAGTGCTCGGTTCAGGACAGCGAACACCGGGGAGCTGTTTTTT. Its amino acids are CSARFRTANTGELFF.